This T cell receptor (beta chain) appears in the sequencing data of a study of blood T cell repertoires in COVID-19. In the source study's methods: Nucleated cell number was recorded as an estimate derived from reference gene primer amplification. The repertoire was sequenced with immunoSEQ multiplex PCR; TCRdb's copy has only in-frame clones and lacks some. The DNA gave D and trimming, while V, J and clone size come from that table. The repertoire holds approximately 210,000 clones, with less than 85% as singletons. The sequenced sample was peripheral blood. The clonotype was recovered from a woman of 80 years or more with COVID-19, enrolled during active disease.

CDR3 in DNA: TGTGCCAGCAGCCTTTCAACCGGGGGACCGGAGACCCAGTACTTC. This codes for CASSLSTGGPETQYF. The chain links TRBV7-2 to TRBJ2-5, with D perhaps TRBD2 (6 bases). V was clipped by 5 bases and J by 5 bases, with 18 bases between them. This CDR3 is built from 15 residues. Germline V lookup: CDR1 SGHTA, CDR2 FQGNSA.